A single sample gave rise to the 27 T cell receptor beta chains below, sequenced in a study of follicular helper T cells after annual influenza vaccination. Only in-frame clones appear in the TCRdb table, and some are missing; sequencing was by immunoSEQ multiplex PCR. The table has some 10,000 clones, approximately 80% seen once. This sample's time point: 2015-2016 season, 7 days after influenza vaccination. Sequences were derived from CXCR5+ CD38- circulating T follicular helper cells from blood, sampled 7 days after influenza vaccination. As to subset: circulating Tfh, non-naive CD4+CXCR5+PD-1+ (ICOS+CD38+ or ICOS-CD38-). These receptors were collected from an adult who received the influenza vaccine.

The CDR3 loop reads CASSQLTTNYGYTF. CDR3 nucleotides: TGTGCCAGCAGCCAATTGACTACTAACTATGGCTACACCTTC. The genes are TRBV16 and TRBJ1-2; D unclear. From germline, CDR1 is KGHSY and CDR2 FQNENV. There are 14 residues in the CDR3. Trimming took 1 base from V and 0 from J, leaving 6 bases between them.

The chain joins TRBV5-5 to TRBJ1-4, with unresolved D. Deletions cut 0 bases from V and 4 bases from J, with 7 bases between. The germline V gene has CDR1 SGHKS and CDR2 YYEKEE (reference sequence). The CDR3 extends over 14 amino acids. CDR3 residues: CASSLGTRNEKLFF. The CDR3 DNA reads TGTGCCAGCAGCTTGGGGACGCGTAATGAAAAACTGTTTTTT. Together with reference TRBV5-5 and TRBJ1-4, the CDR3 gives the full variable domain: DAGVTQSPTHLIKTRGQQVTLRCSPISGHKSVSWYQQVLGQGPQFIFQYYEKEERGRGNFPDRFSARQFPNYSSELNVNALLLGDSALYLCASSLGTRNEKLFFGSGTQLSVL.

The CDR3 protein is CASSVDQGANSPLHF. The CDR3 bases are TGTGCCAGCAGTGTCGATCAGGGGGCAAATTCACCCCTCCACTTT. The chain recombines TRBV2 with TRBJ1-6, with TRBD1 matching 8 bases. The J segment lost 7 bases and the V segment lost 4 bases, leaving 6 bases of the junction unmatched. The CDR3 covers 15 residues. CDR1 and CDR2 (germline): SNHLY, FYNNEI.

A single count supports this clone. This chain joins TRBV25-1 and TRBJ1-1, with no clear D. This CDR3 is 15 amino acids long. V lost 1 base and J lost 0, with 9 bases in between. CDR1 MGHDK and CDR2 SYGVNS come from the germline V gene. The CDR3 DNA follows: TGTGCCAGCAGTGAATCGGGAACGTTGAACACTGAAGCTTTCTTT. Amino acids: CASSESGTLNTEAFF.

CDR3 amino acids: CASSRQGGGTSQPQHF. The CDR3 region has the DNA TGTGCCAGTAGTAGACAGGGGGGTGGTACGAGCCAGCCCCAGCATTTT. The chain couples TRBV19 to TRBJ1-5; 9 nucleotides line up with TRBD1. CDR1 is LNHDA and CDR2 is SQIVND in the germline V gene (reference sequence). This CDR3 contains 16 residues. J gave up 7 bases and V 4 bases, and 11 bases lay outside the gene matches.

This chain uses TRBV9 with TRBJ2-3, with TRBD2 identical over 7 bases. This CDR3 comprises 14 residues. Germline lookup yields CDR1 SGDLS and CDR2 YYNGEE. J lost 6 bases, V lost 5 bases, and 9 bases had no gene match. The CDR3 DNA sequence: TGTGCCAGCAGGCCGGGACTTAGCGGGGATACGCAGTATTTT. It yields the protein CASRPGLSGDTQYF.

CDR3 DNA: TGTGCCAGCTCAATGGCAGGGGTCTATGGCTACACCTTC. Amino acids: CASSMAGVYGYTF. The rearrangement links TRBV18 to TRBJ1-2, with D possibly being TRBD1 (6 bases). V lost 5 bases and J 4 bases, leaving 11 bases between the germline ends. Per the germline V gene, CDR1 is KGHSH and CDR2 is LQKENI. The CDR3 runs 13 residues.

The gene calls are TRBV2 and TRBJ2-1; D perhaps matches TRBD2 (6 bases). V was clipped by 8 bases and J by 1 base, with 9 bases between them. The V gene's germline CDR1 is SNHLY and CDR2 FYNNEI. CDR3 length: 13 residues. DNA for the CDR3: TGTGCCAGCGTACGGGGGTCCTACAATGAGCAGTTCTTC. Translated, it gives CASVRGSYNEQFF.

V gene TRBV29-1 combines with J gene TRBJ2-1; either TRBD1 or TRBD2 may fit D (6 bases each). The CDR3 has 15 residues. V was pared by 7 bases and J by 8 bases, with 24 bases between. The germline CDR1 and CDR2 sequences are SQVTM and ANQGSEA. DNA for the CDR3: TGCAGCGCCCTAGCCAGAATGGAGGGGGAATATGAGCAGTTCTTC. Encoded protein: CSALARMEGEYEQFF.

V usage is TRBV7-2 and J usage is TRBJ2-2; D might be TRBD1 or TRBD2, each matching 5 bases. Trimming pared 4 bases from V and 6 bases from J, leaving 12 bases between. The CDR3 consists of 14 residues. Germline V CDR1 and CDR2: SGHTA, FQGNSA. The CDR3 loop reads CASSSTPGPGELFF. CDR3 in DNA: TGTGCCAGCAGCTCCACGCCGGGACCCGGGGAGCTGTTTTTT.

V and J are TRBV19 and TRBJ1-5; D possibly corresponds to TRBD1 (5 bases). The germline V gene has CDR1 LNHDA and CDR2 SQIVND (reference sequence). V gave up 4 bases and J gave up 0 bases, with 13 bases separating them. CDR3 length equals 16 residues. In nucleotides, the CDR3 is TGTGCCAGTAGTACTGCCAGAGGGGTTAGCAATCAGCCCCAGCATTTT. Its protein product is CASSTARGVSNQPQHF.

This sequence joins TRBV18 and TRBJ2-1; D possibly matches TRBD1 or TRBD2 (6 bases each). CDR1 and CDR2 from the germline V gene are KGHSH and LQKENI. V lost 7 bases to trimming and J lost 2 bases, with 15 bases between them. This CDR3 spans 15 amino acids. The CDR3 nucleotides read TGTGCCAGCTTCCCTTCGGGGGACACCTACAATGAGCAGTTCTTC. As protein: CASFPSGDTYNEQFF.

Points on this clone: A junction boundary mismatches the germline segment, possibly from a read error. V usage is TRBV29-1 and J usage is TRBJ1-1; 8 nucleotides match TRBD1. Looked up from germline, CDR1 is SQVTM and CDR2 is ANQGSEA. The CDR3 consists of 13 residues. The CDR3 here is CSAHRGMNTEALF. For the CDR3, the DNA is TGCAGCGCTCACAGGGGGATGAACACTGAAGCTCTCTTT.

The CDR3: CASSFRLAGGADTQYF. The CDR3 region has the DNA TGTGCCAGCAGTTTCAGACTAGCGGGGGGTGCAGATACGCAGTATTTT. The genes are TRBV27 and TRBJ2-3; TRBD2 matches 13 bases. J lost 4 bases, V lost 3 bases, and 4 bases had no gene match. Germline CDR1 reads MNHEY; CDR2 reads SMNVEV (reference sequence). CDR3 length: 16 residues.

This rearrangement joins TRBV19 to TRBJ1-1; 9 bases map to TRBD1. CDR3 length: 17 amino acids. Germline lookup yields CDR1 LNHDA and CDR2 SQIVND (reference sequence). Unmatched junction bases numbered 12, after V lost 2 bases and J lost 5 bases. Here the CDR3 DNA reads TGTGCCAGTAGTATACGGGAAGGCGGGACAGGGAAGACTGAAGCTTTCTTT. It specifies CASSIREGGTGKTEAFF. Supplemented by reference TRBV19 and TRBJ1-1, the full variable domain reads DGGITQSPKYLFRKEGQNVTLSCEQNLNHDAMYWYRQDPGQGLRLIYYSQIVNDFQKGDIAEGYSVSREKKESFPLTVTSAQKNPTAFYLCASSIREGGTGKTEAFFGQGTRLTVV.

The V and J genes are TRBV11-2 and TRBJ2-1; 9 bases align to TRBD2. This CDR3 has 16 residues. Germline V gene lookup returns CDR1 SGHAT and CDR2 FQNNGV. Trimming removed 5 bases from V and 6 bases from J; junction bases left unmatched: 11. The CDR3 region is CASSKGAGGRSNEQFF. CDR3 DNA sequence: TGTGCCAGCAGCAAAGGCGCGGGGGGGCGATCCAATGAGCAGTTCTTC.

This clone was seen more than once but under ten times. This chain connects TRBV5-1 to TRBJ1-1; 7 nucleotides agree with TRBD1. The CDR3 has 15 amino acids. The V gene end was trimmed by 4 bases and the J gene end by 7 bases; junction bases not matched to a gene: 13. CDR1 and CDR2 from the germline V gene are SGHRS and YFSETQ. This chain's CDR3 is CASSPERGLMGEAFF. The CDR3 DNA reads TGCGCCAGCAGCCCAGAAAGGGGGCTGATGGGTGAAGCTTTCTTT.

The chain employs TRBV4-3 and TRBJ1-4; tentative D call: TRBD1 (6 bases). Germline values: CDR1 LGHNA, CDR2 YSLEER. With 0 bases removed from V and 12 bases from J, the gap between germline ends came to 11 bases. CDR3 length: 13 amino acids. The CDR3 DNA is TGCGCCAGCAGCCAAGATGGGGGGGCGGAACTGTTTTTT. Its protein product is CASSQDGGAELFF.

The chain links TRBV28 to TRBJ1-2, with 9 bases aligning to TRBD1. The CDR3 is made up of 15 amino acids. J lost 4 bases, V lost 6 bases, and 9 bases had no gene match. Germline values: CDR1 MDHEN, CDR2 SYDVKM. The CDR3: CASSDRGARTYGYTF. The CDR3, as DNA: TGTGCCAGCAGCGACAGGGGGGCCCGTACCTATGGCTACACCTTC.

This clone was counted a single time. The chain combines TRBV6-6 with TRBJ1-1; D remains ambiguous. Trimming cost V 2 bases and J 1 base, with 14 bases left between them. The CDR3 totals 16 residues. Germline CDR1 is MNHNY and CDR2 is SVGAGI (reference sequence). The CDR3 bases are TGTGCCAGCAGTTACGCACGGGGTGGGCAGAACACTGAAGCTTTCTTT. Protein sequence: CASSYARGGQNTEAFF.

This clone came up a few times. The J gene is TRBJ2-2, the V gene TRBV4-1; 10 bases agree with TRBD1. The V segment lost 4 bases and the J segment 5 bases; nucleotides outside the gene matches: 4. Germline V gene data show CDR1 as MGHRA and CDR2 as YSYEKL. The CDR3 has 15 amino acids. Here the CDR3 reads CASSLRDRGTGELFF. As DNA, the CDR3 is TGCGCCAGCAGCCTCCGGGACAGGGGAACCGGGGAGCTGTTTTTT.

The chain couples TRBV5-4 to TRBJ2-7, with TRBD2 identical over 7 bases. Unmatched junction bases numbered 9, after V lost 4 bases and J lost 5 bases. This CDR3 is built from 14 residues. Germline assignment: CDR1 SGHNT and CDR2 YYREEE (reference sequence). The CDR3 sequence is CASSPRGGVDEQYF. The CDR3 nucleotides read TGTGCCAGCAGCCCACGGGGAGGGGTGGACGAGCAGTACTTC.

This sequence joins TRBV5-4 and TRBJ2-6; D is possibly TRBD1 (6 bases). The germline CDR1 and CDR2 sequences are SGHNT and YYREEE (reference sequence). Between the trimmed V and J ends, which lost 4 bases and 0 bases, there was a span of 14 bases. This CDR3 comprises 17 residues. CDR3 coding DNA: TGTGCCAGCAGCACCCCCGTACAGGGCTCTGGGGCCAACGTCCTGACTTTC. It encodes CASSTPVQGSGANVLTF.

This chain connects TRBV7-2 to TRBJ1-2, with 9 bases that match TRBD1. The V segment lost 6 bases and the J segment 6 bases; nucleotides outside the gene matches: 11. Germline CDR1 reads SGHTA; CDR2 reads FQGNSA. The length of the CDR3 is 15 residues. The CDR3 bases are TGTGCCAGCAGTCGCCAACAGGGGGCGCTTAATGGCTACACCTTC. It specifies CASSRQQGALNGYTF.

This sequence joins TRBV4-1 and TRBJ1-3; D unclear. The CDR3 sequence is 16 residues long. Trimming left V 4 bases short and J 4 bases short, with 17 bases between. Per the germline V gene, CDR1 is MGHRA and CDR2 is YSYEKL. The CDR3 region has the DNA TGCGCCAGCAGCCCGCCCTGGGAGGGAACAGGAAACACCATATATTTT. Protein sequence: CASSPPWEGTGNTIYF.

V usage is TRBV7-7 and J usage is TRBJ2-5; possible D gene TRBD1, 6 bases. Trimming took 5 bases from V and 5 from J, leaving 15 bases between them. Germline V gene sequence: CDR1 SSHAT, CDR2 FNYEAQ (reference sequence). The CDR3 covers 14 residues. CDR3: CASSPDRLGETQYF. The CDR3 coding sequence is TGTGCCAGCAGCCCAGACAGGTTAGGGGAGACCCAGTACTTC.

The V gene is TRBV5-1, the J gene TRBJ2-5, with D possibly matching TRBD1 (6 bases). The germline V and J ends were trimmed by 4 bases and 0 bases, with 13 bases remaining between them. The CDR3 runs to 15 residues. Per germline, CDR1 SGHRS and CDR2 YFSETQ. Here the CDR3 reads CASSPQTGYQETQYF. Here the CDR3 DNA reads TGCGCCAGCAGCCCCCAGACAGGATACCAAGAGACCCAGTACTTC.